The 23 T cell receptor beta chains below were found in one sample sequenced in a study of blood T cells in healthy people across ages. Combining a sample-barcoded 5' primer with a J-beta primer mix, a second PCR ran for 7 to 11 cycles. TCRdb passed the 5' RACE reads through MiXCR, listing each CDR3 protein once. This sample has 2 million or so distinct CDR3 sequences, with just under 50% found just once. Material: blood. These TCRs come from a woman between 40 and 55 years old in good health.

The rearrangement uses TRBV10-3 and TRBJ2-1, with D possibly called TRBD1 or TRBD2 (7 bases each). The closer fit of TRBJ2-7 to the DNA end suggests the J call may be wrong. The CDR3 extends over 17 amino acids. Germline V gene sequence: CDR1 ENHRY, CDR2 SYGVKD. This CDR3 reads CAISDHSGGGLYNEQYF. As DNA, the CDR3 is TGTGCCATCAGTGACCATTCAGGGGGGGGGCTTTACAATGAGCAGTACTTC.

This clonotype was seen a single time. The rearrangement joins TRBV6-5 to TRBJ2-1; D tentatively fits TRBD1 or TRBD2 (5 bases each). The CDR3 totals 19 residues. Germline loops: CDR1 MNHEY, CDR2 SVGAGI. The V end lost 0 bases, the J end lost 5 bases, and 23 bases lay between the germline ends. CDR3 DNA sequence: TGTGCCAGCAGTTACTCGAGAGGGGCAGGGCGAGCGGAGAACAATGAGCAGTTCTTC. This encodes CASSYSRGAGRAENNEQFF.

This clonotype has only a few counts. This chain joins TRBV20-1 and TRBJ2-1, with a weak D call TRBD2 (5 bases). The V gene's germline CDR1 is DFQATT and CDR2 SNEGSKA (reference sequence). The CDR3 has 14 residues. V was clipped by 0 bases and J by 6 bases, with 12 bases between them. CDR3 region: CSARDHRGSNEQFF. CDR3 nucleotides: TGCAGTGCTAGAGATCACCGGGGTAGCAATGAGCAGTTCTTC.

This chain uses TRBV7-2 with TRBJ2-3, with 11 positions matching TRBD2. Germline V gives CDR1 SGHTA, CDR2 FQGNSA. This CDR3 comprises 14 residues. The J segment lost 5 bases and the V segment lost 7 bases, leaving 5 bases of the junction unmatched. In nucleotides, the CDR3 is TGTGCCAGCAATAGCGGGGGGGTAATAGATACGCAGTATTTT. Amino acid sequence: CASNSGGVIDTQYF.

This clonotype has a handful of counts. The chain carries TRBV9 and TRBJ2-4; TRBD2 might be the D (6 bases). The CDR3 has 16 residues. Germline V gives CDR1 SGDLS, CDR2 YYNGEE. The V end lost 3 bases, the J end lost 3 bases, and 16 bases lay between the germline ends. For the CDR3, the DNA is TGTGCCAGCAGCGACCCGGGGAGGAGGGTCAAAAACATTCAGTACTTC. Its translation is CASSDPGRRVKNIQYF.

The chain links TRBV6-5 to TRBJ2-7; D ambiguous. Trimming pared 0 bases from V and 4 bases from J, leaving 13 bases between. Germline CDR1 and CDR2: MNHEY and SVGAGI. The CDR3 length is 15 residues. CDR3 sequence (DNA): TGTGCCAGCAGTTACTCGATCTCAACTGGGTACGAGCAGTACTTC. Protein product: CASSYSISTGYEQYF.

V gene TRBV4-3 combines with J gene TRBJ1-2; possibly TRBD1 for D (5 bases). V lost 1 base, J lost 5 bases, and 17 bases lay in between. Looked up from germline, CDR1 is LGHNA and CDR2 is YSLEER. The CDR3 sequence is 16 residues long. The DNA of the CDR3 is TGCGCCAGCAGCCAAGGCGAGGGGCGCTTCGGGTATGGCTACACCTTC. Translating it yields CASSQGEGRFGYGYTF.

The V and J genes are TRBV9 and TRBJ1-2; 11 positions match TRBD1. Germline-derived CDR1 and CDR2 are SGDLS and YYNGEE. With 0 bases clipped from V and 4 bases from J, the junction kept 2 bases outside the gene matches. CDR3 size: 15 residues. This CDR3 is CASSVVGTGGYGYTF. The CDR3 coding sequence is TGTGCCAGCAGCGTAGTTGGGACAGGGGGCTATGGCTACACCTTC.

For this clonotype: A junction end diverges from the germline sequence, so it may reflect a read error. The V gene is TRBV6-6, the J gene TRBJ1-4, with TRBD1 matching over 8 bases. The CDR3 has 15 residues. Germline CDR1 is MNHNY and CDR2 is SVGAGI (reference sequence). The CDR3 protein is CAGSYYTGGAEKLFF. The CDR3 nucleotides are TGTGCCGGCAGTTACTACACAGGGGGGGCAGAAAAACTGTTTTTT.

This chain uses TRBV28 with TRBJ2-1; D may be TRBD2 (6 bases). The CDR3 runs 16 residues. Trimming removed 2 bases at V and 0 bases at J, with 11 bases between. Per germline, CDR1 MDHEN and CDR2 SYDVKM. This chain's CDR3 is CASSLNPTSSYNEQFF. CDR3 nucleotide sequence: TGTGCCAGCAGTTTAAACCCGACTAGCTCCTACAATGAGCAGTTCTTC.

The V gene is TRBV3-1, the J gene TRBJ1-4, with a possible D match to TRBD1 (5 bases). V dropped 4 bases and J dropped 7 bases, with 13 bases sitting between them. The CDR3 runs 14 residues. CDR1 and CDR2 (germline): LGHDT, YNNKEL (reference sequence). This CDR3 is CASSRGVGGEKLFF. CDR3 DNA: TGTGCCAGCAGCCGAGGGGTTGGGGGTGAAAAACTGTTTTTT.

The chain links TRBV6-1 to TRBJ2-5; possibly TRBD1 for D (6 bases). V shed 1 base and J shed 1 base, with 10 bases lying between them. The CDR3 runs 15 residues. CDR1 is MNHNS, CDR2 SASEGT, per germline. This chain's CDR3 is CASSEGWGLQETQYF. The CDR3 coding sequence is TGTGCCAGCAGTGAAGGGTGGGGGCTCCAAGAGACCCAGTACTTC.

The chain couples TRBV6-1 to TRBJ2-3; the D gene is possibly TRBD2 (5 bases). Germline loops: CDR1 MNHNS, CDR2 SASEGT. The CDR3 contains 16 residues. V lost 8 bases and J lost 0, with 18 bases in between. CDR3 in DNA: TGTGCCAGCCATGTGAGGAGGACCACTAGCACAGATACGCAGTATTTT. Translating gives CASHVRRTTSTDTQYF.

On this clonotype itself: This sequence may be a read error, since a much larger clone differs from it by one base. In DNA form, the CDR3 reads TGCAGTGCTAGTCGGGCCCTCTACCCTAACGAGCGGTACTTC. Residues: CSASRALYPNERYF. The chain employs TRBV20-1 and TRBJ2-4; D uncertain. The CDR3 has 14 residues. Germline values: CDR1 DFQATT, CDR2 SNEGSKA (reference sequence). V lost 3 bases to trimming and J lost 15 bases, with 24 bases between them.

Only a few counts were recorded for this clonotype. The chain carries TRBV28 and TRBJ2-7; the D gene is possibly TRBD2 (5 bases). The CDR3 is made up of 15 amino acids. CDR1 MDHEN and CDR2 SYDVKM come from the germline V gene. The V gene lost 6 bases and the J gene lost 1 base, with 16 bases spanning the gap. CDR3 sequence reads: CASSGPGRGSYEQYF. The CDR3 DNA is TGTGCCAGCAGCGGGCCAGGCCGAGGGTCCTACGAGCAGTACTTC.

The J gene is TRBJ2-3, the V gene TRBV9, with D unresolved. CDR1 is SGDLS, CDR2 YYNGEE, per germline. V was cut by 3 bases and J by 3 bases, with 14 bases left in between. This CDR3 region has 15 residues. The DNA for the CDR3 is TGTGCCAGCAGCGCCCAAAACCTTGGGACAGATACGCAGTATTTT. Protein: CASSAQNLGTDTQYF.

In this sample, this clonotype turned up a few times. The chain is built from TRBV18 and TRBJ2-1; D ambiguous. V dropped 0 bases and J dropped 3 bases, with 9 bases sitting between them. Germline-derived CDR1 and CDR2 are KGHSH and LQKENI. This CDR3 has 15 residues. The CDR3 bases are TGTGCCAGCTCACCACCGGGTGCAGACTACAATGAGCAGTTCTTC. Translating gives CASSPPGADYNEQFF. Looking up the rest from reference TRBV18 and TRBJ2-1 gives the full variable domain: NAGVMQNPRHLVRRRGQEARLRCSPMKGHSHVYWYRQLPEEGLKFMVYLQKENIIDESGMPKERFSAEFPKEGPSILRIQQVVRGDSAAYFCASSPPGADYNEQFFGPGTRLTVL.

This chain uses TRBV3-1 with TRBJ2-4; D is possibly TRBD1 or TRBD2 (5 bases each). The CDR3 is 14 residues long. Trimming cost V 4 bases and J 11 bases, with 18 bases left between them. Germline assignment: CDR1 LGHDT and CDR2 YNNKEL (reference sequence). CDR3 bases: TGTGCCAGCAGCCCCCCCGGCACTTGGGACCTTCAGTACTTC. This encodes CASSPPGTWDLQYF.

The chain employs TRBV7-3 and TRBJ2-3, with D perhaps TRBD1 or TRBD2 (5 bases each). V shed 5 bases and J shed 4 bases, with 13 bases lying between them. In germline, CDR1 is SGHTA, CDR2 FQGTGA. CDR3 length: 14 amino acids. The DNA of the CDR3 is TGTGCCAGCAGCGCCGCTCAGGGAGCAGATACGCAGTATTTT. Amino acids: CASSAAQGADTQYF.

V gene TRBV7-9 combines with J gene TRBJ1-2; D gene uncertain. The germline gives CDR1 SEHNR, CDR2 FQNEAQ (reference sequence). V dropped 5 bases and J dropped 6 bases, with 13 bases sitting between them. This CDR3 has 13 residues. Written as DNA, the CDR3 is TGTGCCAGCAGCACCCCGGGAAGGGATGGCTACACCTTC. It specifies CASSTPGRDGYTF.

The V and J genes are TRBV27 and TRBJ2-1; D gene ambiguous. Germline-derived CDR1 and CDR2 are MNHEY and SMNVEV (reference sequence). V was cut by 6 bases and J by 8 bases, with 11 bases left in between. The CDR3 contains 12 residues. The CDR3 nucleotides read TGTGCCAGCAGATACTCAGAGGATGAGCAGTTCTTC. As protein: CASRYSEDEQFF.

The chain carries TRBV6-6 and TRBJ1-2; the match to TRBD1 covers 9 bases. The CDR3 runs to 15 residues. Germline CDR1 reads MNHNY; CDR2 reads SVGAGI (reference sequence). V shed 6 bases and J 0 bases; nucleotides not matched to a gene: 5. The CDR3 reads CASRRDREANYGYTF. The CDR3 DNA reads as TGTGCCAGCAGACGGGACAGGGAAGCTAACTATGGCTACACCTTC.

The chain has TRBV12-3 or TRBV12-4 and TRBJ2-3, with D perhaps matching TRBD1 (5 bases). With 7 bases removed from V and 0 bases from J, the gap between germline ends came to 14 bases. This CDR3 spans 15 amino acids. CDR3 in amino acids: CASTQTAISTDTQYF. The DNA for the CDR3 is TGTGCCAGCACCCAGACAGCGATTAGCACAGATACGCAGTATTTT.